These 25 T cell receptor beta chains share one sample of origin, sequenced in a study of control samples from healthy donors and cancer patients. Sequencing used immunoSEQ multiplex PCR; TCRdb keeps in-frame clones, though not all of them. The sample carries 98,000 or so clones, about nine tenths recorded once. Sequenced input: blood. These receptors were taken from a woman aged 70-85 years in good health.

CDR3 sequence: CASSVGLTSGRDEQFF. The CDR3, as DNA: TGTGCCAGCAGCGTAGGGTTGACTAGCGGGAGGGATGAGCAGTTCTTC. The chain links TRBV9 to TRBJ2-1; TRBD2 agrees at 14 bases. The CDR3 length is 16 residues. The V and J ends lost 0 bases and 8 bases, in that order; junction bases with no gene match: 4. The germline CDR1 and CDR2 sequences are SGDLS and YYNGEE.

This chain uses TRBV30 with TRBJ1-5; unclear D gene. Germline lookup yields CDR1 GTSNPN and CDR2 SVGIG (reference sequence). The CDR3 spans 12 residues. Trimming left V 7 bases short and J 5 bases short, with 12 bases between. CDR3 sequence: CASGFRHQPQHF. The CDR3 bases are TGTGCCTCGGGATTTCGCCATCAGCCCCAGCATTTT.

CDR3 protein: CASSRPPNTEAFF. CDR3 DNA: TGTGCCAGTTCCCGCCCACCGAACACTGAAGCTTTCTTT. V is TRBV19 and J is TRBJ1-1; D is undetermined. Germline CDR1 reads LNHDA; CDR2 reads SQIVND (reference sequence). V shed 8 bases and J shed 1 base, with 11 bases lying between them. The CDR3 sequence is 13 residues long.

This chain connects TRBV6-5 to TRBJ2-5; D remains ambiguous. Germline CDR1 is MNHEY and CDR2 is SVGAGI. The CDR3 loop spans 15 amino acids. The V and J ends lost 5 bases and 5 bases respectively, with 18 bases between them. The CDR3 DNA reads as TGTGCCAGCAGTCCCTCTTACCCTACGGTCGAGACCCAGTACTTC. This sequence encodes CASSPSYPTVETQYF.

The genes are TRBV30 and TRBJ1-5, with D perhaps matching TRBD1 (5 bases). The V and J ends lost 2 bases and 4 bases respectively, with 15 bases between them. This CDR3 contains 15 residues. In germline, CDR1 is GTSNPN, CDR2 SVGIG (reference sequence). The CDR3 reads CAWSPYGTVNQPQHF. Written as DNA, the CDR3 is TGTGCCTGGAGTCCCTACGGGACTGTTAATCAGCCCCAGCATTTT.

The chain joins TRBV3-1 (or the pseudogene TRBV3-2) to TRBJ1-1; possible D gene TRBD1, 6 bases. There are 15 residues in the CDR3. CDR1 and CDR2 (germline): LGHDT, YNNKEL (reference sequence). Trimming stripped 6 bases from V and 1 base from J, with 15 bases between. The chain's CDR3 is CASRSYTGQNTEAFF. The CDR3 DNA follows: TGTGCCAGCAGATCGTACACGGGACAGAACACTGAAGCTTTCTTT.

The chain employs TRBV30 and TRBJ2-1; D is ambiguous. The CDR3 covers 13 residues. Per germline, CDR1 GTSNPN and CDR2 SVGIG (reference sequence). Trimming removed 8 bases at V and 2 bases at J, with 13 bases between. The CDR3 region has the DNA TGTGCCCTTGAGAAGTCACCCTACAATGAGCAGTTCTTC. Translated: CALEKSPYNEQFF.

This chain joins TRBV5-6 and TRBJ2-7, with D maybe TRBD2 (5 bases). V dropped 4 bases and J dropped 2 bases, with 10 bases sitting between them. Looked up from germline, CDR1 is SGHDT and CDR2 is YYEEEE. The CDR3 contains 13 residues. The CDR3 region is CASSLYGTYEQYF. DNA for the CDR3: TGTGCCAGCAGCCTTTACGGGACCTACGAGCAGTACTTC.

The chain joins TRBV19 to TRBJ2-1; D gene uncertain. V lost 3 bases to trimming and J lost 9 bases, with 12 bases between them. Per germline, CDR1 LNHDA and CDR2 SQIVND (reference sequence). CDR3 length: 13 residues. The CDR3 loop reads CASSIDLDGEQFF. The CDR3 DNA follows: TGTGCCAGTAGTATCGACCTTGACGGTGAGCAGTTCTTC. The complete variable domain, with remaining parts taken from reference TRBV19 and TRBJ2-1, reads DGGITQSPKYLFRKEGQNVTLSCEQNLNHDAMYWYRQDPGQGLRLIYYSQIVNDFQKGDIAEGYSVSREKKESFPLTVTSAQKNPTAFYLCASSIDLDGEQFFGPGTRLTVL.

This sequence joins TRBV5-1 and TRBJ2-5, with D tentatively TRBD2 (6 bases). The V end lost 0 bases, the J end lost 2 bases, and 14 bases lay between the germline ends. The CDR3 is made up of 16 amino acids. CDR1 is SGHRS, CDR2 YFSETQ, per germline. DNA of the CDR3: TGCGCCAGCAGCTTGGGTGGGGGAGCGGGTCAAGAGACCCAGTACTTC. As protein: CASSLGGGAGQETQYF.

The chain links TRBV19 to TRBJ1-5, with unresolved D. The germline CDR1 and CDR2 sequences are LNHDA and SQIVND (reference sequence). The CDR3 loop spans 13 amino acids. The germline V and J ends were trimmed by 3 bases and 7 bases, with 10 bases remaining between them. CDR3 nucleotides: TGTGCCAGTAGTATGCTCCCTCAGCAGCCCCAGCATTTT. Its translation: CASSMLPQQPQHF.

This clone was picked up one time. This rearrangement joins TRBV3-1 (or the pseudogene TRBV3-2) to TRBJ2-5; 9 bases are a match to TRBD2. V lost 6 bases and J lost 2; bases outside the gene matches: 10. The V gene's germline CDR1 is LGHDT and CDR2 YNNKEL (reference sequence). CDR3 length: 16 residues. DNA for the CDR3: TGTGCCAGCAGTCGAAGACTAGCGGTGGGACAAGAGACCCAGTACTTC. Its protein product is CASSRRLAVGQETQYF.

The CDR3: CASGDREVQPQHF. The CDR3 coding sequence is TGTGCCAGCGGGGACAGGGAAGTTCAGCCCCAGCATTTT. The chain links TRBV2 to TRBJ1-5; 9 bases fit TRBD1. The CDR3 consists of 13 residues. V lost 8 bases and J lost 6; bases outside the gene matches: 5. Germline lookup yields CDR1 SNHLY and CDR2 FYNNEI.

V gene TRBV5-4 combines with J gene TRBJ2-3, with 7 bases fitting TRBD2. In germline, CDR1 is SGHNT, CDR2 YYREEE (reference sequence). This CDR3 region has 15 residues. V lost 2 bases, J lost 2 bases, and 5 bases stayed unmatched. CDR3 sequence (DNA): TGTGCCAGCAGCTTAGCGGGAACCGTCACAGATACGCAGTATTTT. Its protein is CASSLAGTVTDTQYF. Using reference TRBV5-4 and TRBJ2-3 for the parts outside the CDR3, the full variable domain is ETGVTQSPTHLIKTRGQQVTLRCSSQSGHNTVSWYQQALGQGPQFIFQYYREEENGRGNFPPRFSGLQFPNYSSELNVNALELDDSALYLCASSLAGTVTDTQYFGPGTRLTVL.

The genes are TRBV5-6 and TRBJ1-3, with D maybe TRBD1 (5 bases). V gave up 0 bases and J gave up 0 bases, with 10 bases separating them. This CDR3 region has 16 residues. Germline V gene lookup returns CDR1 SGHDT and CDR2 YYEEEE. The CDR3, as DNA: TGTGCCAGCAGCTTGGAAGGGGATCACTCTGGAAACACCATATATTTT. Protein product: CASSLEGDHSGNTIYF.

This chain joins TRBV27 and TRBJ2-2; D unclear. Trimming removed 5 bases from V and 5 bases from J, with 3 bases in between. The CDR3 runs 11 residues. Germline values: CDR1 MNHEY, CDR2 SMNVEV (reference sequence). The CDR3 region has the DNA TGTGCCAGCAGTAGAACCGGGGAGCTGTTTTTT. Protein sequence: CASSRTGELFF.

This clone showed up just once. The rearrangement joins TRBV5-1 to TRBJ2-1, with D tentatively TRBD2 (6 bases). Trimming shortened V by 4 bases and J by 1 base, and 12 bases separated the two germline ends. The CDR3 runs 15 residues. Germline V lookup: CDR1 SGHRS, CDR2 YFSETQ. The CDR3 region is CASSATGTSYNEQFF. The CDR3, as DNA: TGCGCCAGCAGCGCCACCGGGACTTCCTACAATGAGCAGTTCTTC.

The rearrangement uses TRBV5-4 and TRBJ2-5; no reliable D call. Germline-derived CDR1 and CDR2 are SGHNT and YYREEE (reference sequence). V lost 4 bases to trimming and J lost 1 base, with 8 bases between them. CDR3 size: 13 residues. As DNA, the CDR3 is TGTGCCAGCAGCCGGTTGGCCCAAGAGACCCAGTACTTC. It yields the protein CASSRLAQETQYF.

The chain combines TRBV5-1 with TRBJ2-7; D unresolved. The ends were cut back, 3 bases at V and 1 base at J, with 23 bases in the middle. CDR3 length: 18 residues. CDR1 and CDR2 from the germline V gene are SGHRS and YFSETQ. The CDR3 spells CASSWPTVPGTSSYEQYF. CDR3 in DNA: TGCGCCAGCAGCTGGCCCACCGTCCCGGGCACTTCATCCTACGAGCAGTACTTC. The complete variable domain, with remaining parts taken from reference TRBV5-1 and TRBJ2-7, reads KAGVTQTPRYLIKTRGQQVTLSCSPISGHRSVSWYQQTPGQGLQFLFEYFSETQRNKGNFPGRFSGRQFSNSRSEMNVSTLELGDSALYLCASSWPTVPGTSSYEQYFGPGTRLTVT.

The V call is TRBV7-9, the J call TRBJ2-1; 10 bases match TRBD2. The CDR3 loop spans 16 amino acids. The V segment lost 4 bases and the J segment 7 bases; nucleotides outside the gene matches: 10. CDR1 SEHNR and CDR2 FQNEAQ come from the germline V gene (reference sequence). The chain's CDR3 is CASSSPLAGVWNEQFF. The CDR3 DNA is TGTGCCAGCAGCTCGCCCCTAGCGGGAGTGTGGAATGAGCAGTTCTTC.

The chain carries TRBV27 and TRBJ2-7, with 8 bases fitting TRBD1. CDR3 length: 14 amino acids. The V gene end was trimmed by 10 bases and the J gene end by 6 bases; junction bases not matched to a gene: 14. The germline V gene has CDR1 MNHEY and CDR2 SMNVEV (reference sequence). CDR3 in amino acids: CAMPPRGQDAEQYF. The CDR3 DNA follows: TGTGCCATGCCCCCGCGGGGACAGGACGCCGAGCAGTACTTC.

J is TRBJ1-1 and V is TRBV5-1; D gene unclear. V was cut by 0 bases and J by 3 bases, with 9 bases left in between. The germline gives CDR1 SGHRS, CDR2 YFSETQ. This CDR3 is 14 amino acids long. This CDR3 reads CASSLEGLDTEAFF. CDR3 sequence (DNA): TGCGCCAGCAGCTTGGAAGGGCTTGACACTGAAGCTTTCTTT.

V and J are TRBV5-4 and TRBJ1-1; D is ambiguous. Trimming removed 4 bases from V and 0 bases from J, with 10 bases in between. The germline CDR1 and CDR2 sequences are SGHNT and YYREEE (reference sequence). The CDR3 is made up of 14 amino acids. CDR3 DNA: TGTGCCAGCAGCCCGGAACACATGAACACTGAAGCTTTCTTT. Translating it yields CASSPEHMNTEAFF.

This clone was observed a few times. Written as DNA, the CDR3 is TGTGCCAGCAGCCAAGGGACAGGGAGTTTCAATGAGCAGTTCTTC. Protein: CASSQGTGSFNEQFF. The chain employs TRBV3-1 (or the pseudogene TRBV3-2) and TRBJ2-1; 8 bases fit TRBD1. After removal of 1 base from V and 6 bases from J, the junction contained 5 bases not matched to a gene. From germline, CDR1 is LGHDT and CDR2 YNNKEL (reference sequence). The CDR3 is made up of 15 amino acids.

The chain employs TRBV11-2 and TRBJ1-1, with D hard to call. Trimming removed 5 bases from V and 1 base from J, with 11 bases in between. There are 14 residues in the CDR3. Per germline, CDR1 SGHAT and CDR2 FQNNGV. As DNA, the CDR3 is TGTGCCAGCAGCCCCCGTTCAGCGAACACTGAAGCTTTCTTT. Its translation is CASSPRSANTEAFF.